This TCR beta chain stems from a study of shared clonotypes between healthy human individuals. The authors loaded roughly 200 ng DNA, about 30,000 T cell genomes, into sorted-subset replicate PCRs. Generated by immunoSEQ multiplex PCR, the TCRdb table keeps only in-frame clones and is missing some. The sample contains under 2,500,000 clones, nearly 97% of which appear only once. This CDR3 contains 15 residues. After removal of 5 bases from V and 3 bases from J, the junction contained 9 bases not matched to a gene. Germline CDR1 is MNHEY and CDR2 is SVGAGI. A word on this clone: Its specificity is not known.

The study, taken as a whole, reports: Donor clonotype sharing was expected to depend on sequencing depth.

The sequenced material came from naive CD4+ T cells sorted from blood. The subset was: CD45RA+ positively selected. This clonotype originated in a man between 18 and 29 years old in good health. This chain links TRBV6-5 with TRBJ1-1; TRBD1 matches at 7 bases. CDR3 in DNA: TGTGCCAGCAGTGCGGCAGGGGGAAGGCACACTGAAGCTTTCTTT. Its protein product is CASSAAGGRHTEAFF.